The 21 T cell receptor beta chains reported below all come from one sample, sequenced in a study of vaccination effects on CD4 cells after COVID-19. Sequencing in the ViraFEST assay came after antigen-specific CD4+ T cells had been expanded with viral peptide pools, which were used to stimulate PBMC. Between days 10 and 11 of culture, CD4+ T cells were separated out. Prior SARS-CoV-2 infection was absent in the vaccine recipients, as shown by negative nucleocapsid antibodies. Antigens of these TCRs are unknown. The method was immunoSEQ multiplex PCR; TCRdb's version includes in-frame clones alone and lacks a portion of them. The table has more than 40,000 clones, more than 60% seen once. The sequencing here drew on CD4+ T cells from PBMCs cultured with HCoV-OC43 spike peptides, taken before COVID-19 vaccination. Subset here: HCoV-OC43 spike overlapping peptide pool stimulation. These receptor sequences come from a human donor who received a COVID-19 vaccine.

The chain links TRBV28 to TRBJ2-3; no reliable D call. V lost 5 bases and J 2 bases, leaving 14 bases between the germline ends. Germline-derived CDR1 and CDR2 are MDHEN and SYDVKM. The CDR3 is 15 amino acids. The DNA for the CDR3 is TGTGCCAGCAGTCCGCCAAACCATCACACAGATACGCAGTATTTT. Its translation is CASSPPNHHTDTQYF.

The rearrangement links TRBV5-1 to TRBJ1-4; 10 nucleotides align to TRBD1. Germline V lookup: CDR1 SGHRS, CDR2 YFSETQ. CDR3 length equals 14 residues. Trimming at V came to 6 bases and at J to 8 bases, leaving 7 bases not matched to a gene. The CDR3 DNA is TGCGCCAGCACCCCCGGGACAGGGGAGGAAAAACTGTTTTTT. Residues: CASTPGTGEEKLFF.

The rearrangement uses TRBV7-2 and TRBJ2-7, with TRBD2 matching over 12 bases. Germline-derived CDR1 and CDR2 are SGHTA and FQGNSA. V trimming: 6 bases; J trimming: 2 bases; junction bases outside the gene matches: 5. The CDR3 runs to 15 residues. The CDR3, as DNA: TGTGCCAGCAGGGGGCTAGCGGGAGGGCCCTACGAGCAGTACTTC. Protein product: CASRGLAGGPYEQYF. Full variable domain (remainder filled in from reference TRBV7-2 and TRBJ2-7): GAGVSQSPSNKVTEKGKDVELRCDPISGHTALYWYRQSLGQGLEFLIYFQGNSAPDKSGLPSDRFSAERTGGSVSTLTIQRTQQEDSAVYLCASRGLAGGPYEQYFGPGTRLTVT.

This rearrangement joins TRBV18 to TRBJ2-1; 10 nucleotides line up with TRBD1. The CDR3 loop spans 17 amino acids. The J segment lost 3 bases and the V segment lost 0 bases, leaving 5 bases of the junction unmatched. Per the germline V gene, CDR1 is KGHSH and CDR2 is LQKENI. The CDR3 reads CASSPPQGTGDYNEQFF. The CDR3 region has the DNA TGTGCCAGCTCACCACCGCAGGGGACAGGGGACTACAATGAGCAGTTCTTC.

The CDR3 protein is CASSQEGSGGPQHF. The CDR3 bases are TGCGCCAGCAGCCAAGAGGGCAGCGGAGGGCCCCAGCATTTT. The chain uses TRBV4-1 and TRBJ1-5; the D is unclear. Germline V gene sequence: CDR1 MGHRA, CDR2 YSYEKL. Trimming left V 0 bases short and J 9 bases short, with 12 bases between. This CDR3 has 14 residues.

This rearrangement joins TRBV6-6 to TRBJ2-5; TRBD2 matches 9 bases. V lost 5 bases, J lost 2 bases, and 0 bases stayed unmatched. CDR1 is MNHNY and CDR2 is SVGAGI in the germline V gene (reference sequence). The CDR3 covers 13 residues. The CDR3 region is CASSGLAQETQYF. CDR3 DNA: TGTGCCAGCAGTGGACTAGCGCAAGAGACCCAGTACTTC.

This clone appeared once. The gene calls are TRBV28 and TRBJ1-2, with D uncertain. Between the trimmed V and J ends, which lost 5 bases and 13 bases, there was a span of 14 bases. In germline, CDR1 is MDHEN, CDR2 SYDVKM. The CDR3 runs 11 residues. This CDR3 is CASSLLGPTTF. The DNA for the CDR3 is TGTGCCAGCAGTCTATTAGGGCCCACCACCTTC.

The chain carries TRBV18 and TRBJ1-1, with D tentatively TRBD1 (6 bases). Germline V gene sequence: CDR1 KGHSH, CDR2 LQKENI. The CDR3 length is 14 residues. Trimming left V 6 bases short and J 0 bases short, with 11 bases between. The CDR3 reads CASSPQGLNTEAFF. The CDR3 region has the DNA TGTGCCAGCTCGCCTCAGGGGCTGAACACTGAAGCTTTCTTT.

The rearrangement joins TRBV6-5 to TRBJ2-7, with D perhaps matching TRBD1 or TRBD2 (5 bases each). The CDR3 runs to 12 residues. With 5 bases removed from V and 8 bases from J, the gap between germline ends came to 13 bases. Germline V gives CDR1 MNHEY, CDR2 SVGAGI. CDR3 sequence (DNA): TGTGCCAGCAGTACCCGGGACGGTAAGCAGTACTTC. This sequence encodes CASSTRDGKQYF.

This clone was observed a handful of times. This chain joins TRBV6-6 and TRBJ1-1; 8 bases match TRBD1. Per the germline V gene, CDR1 is MNHNY and CDR2 is SVGAGI (reference sequence). This CDR3 contains 13 residues. The trim removed 2 bases at V and 4 bases at J, leaving 0 bases unmatched. The CDR3 loop reads CASSYGTGTEAFF. The CDR3 bases are TGTGCCAGCAGTTACGGGACAGGCACTGAAGCTTTCTTT.

This clone was detected a few times. The V call is TRBV10-3, the J call TRBJ1-1, with a weak D call TRBD1 (6 bases). This CDR3 region has 13 residues. V was clipped by 6 bases and J by 6 bases, with 14 bases between them. Germline V gene sequence: CDR1 ENHRY, CDR2 SYGVKD. The CDR3 nucleotides read TGTGCCATCAGCATAAAACAGGGAGCTGAAGCTTTCTTT. Translating gives CAISIKQGAEAFF.

CDR3 bases: TGTGCCAGCAGTCTAGGGGGGGCCGTAGATACGCAGTATTTT. Translating it yields CASSLGGAVDTQYF. The chain links TRBV7-2 to TRBJ2-3, with a weak D call TRBD2 (7 bases). The V and J ends lost 6 bases and 5 bases respectively, with 15 bases between them. Per germline, CDR1 SGHTA and CDR2 FQGNSA. The CDR3 length is 14 residues.

V usage is TRBV29-1 and J usage is TRBJ2-3; no clear D gene. Germline values: CDR1 SQVTM, CDR2 ANQGSEA. Between the trimmed V and J ends, which lost 4 bases and 0 bases, there was a span of 14 bases. There are 15 residues in the CDR3. CDR3 residues: CSVAGRSTSTDTQYF. The DNA for the CDR3 is TGCAGCGTTGCGGGTCGCAGTACCAGCACAGATACGCAGTATTTT.

V is TRBV5-1 and J is TRBJ1-6; no clear D gene. The V end was cut by 2 bases, the J end by 4 bases, with 7 bases between. Germline CDR1 SGHRS, CDR2 YFSETQ. The CDR3 length is 14 residues. This CDR3 is CASSFGHYNSPLHF. The CDR3 DNA reads TGCGCCAGCAGCTTCGGGCATTATAATTCACCCCTCCACTTT.

The chain couples TRBV19 to TRBJ2-1, with 8 bases identical to TRBD2. This CDR3 is 15 amino acids long. Germline CDR1 is LNHDA and CDR2 is SQIVND (reference sequence). The trim removed 5 bases at V and 8 bases at J, leaving 11 bases unmatched. CDR3 DNA: TGTGCCAGTAGTCAACCGGGACTAGTGAGGGATGAGCAGTTCTTC. It translates to CASSQPGLVRDEQFF.

The rearrangement joins TRBV24-1 to TRBJ1-5; D might be TRBD1 (6 bases). CDR3 length: 13 amino acids. V shed 4 bases and J shed 9 bases, with 12 bases lying between them. Germline V gene data show CDR1 as KGHDR and CDR2 as SFDVKD. The CDR3 spells CATSDMDSLPQHF. The CDR3 DNA is TGTGCCACCAGTGACATGGACAGCCTGCCCCAGCATTTT.

The chain recombines TRBV2 with TRBJ1-1; TRBD1 matches 7 bases. From germline, CDR1 is SNHLY and CDR2 FYNNEI. The length of the CDR3 is 14 residues. Trimming took 6 bases from V and 4 from J; bases not matched to a gene: 8. CDR3 protein: CASRVTGMATEAFF. The CDR3 DNA reads TGTGCCAGCAGGGTGACAGGGATGGCCACTGAAGCTTTCTTT. Looking up the rest from reference TRBV2 and TRBJ1-1 gives the full variable domain: EPEVTQTPSHQVTQMGQEVILRCVPISNHLYFYWYRQILGQKVEFLVSFYNNEISEKSEIFDDQFSVERPDGSNFTLKIRSTKLEDSAMYFCASRVTGMATEAFFGQGTRLTVV.

This chain links TRBV15 with TRBJ2-1, with a tentative D call TRBD1 (5 bases). Trimming pared 0 bases from V and 6 bases from J, leaving 12 bases between. CDR1 and CDR2 from the germline V gene are LNHNV and YYDKDF (reference sequence). There are 15 residues in the CDR3. CDR3 nucleotides: TGTGCCACCAGCAGAGATCGGCAGGGTCCCAATGAGCAGTTCTTC. Its protein product is CATSRDRQGPNEQFF.

The genes are TRBV4-1 and TRBJ2-3; 8 bases are shared with TRBD2. Germline-derived CDR1 and CDR2 are MGHRA and YSYEKL. With V trimmed by 1 base and J by 0 bases, 3 bases remained unmatched. The CDR3 has 16 amino acids. CDR3 sequence reads: CASSQAASGSTDTQYF. Written as DNA, the CDR3 is TGCGCCAGCAGCCAAGCGGCTAGCGGGAGCACAGATACGCAGTATTTT.

The genes are TRBV4-1 and TRBJ2-7; D perhaps matches TRBD1 (7 bases). Germline V lookup: CDR1 MGHRA, CDR2 YSYEKL. Deletions cut 4 bases from V and 3 bases from J, with 16 bases between. This CDR3 is 15 amino acids long. The CDR3 spells CASSPPTGRNYEQYF. The CDR3 DNA sequence: TGCGCCAGCAGCCCGCCGACAGGGAGGAACTACGAGCAGTACTTC.

This clone was seen only once. The V and J genes are TRBV6-2 or TRBV6-3 and TRBJ2-1; 7 nucleotides agree with TRBD1. This CDR3 region has 19 residues. Unmatched junction bases numbered 20, after V lost 2 bases and J lost 7 bases. In germline, CDR1 is MNHEY, CDR2 SVGEGT. The CDR3 DNA reads as TGTGCCAGCAGTTACGCAACACGGACAGGACCGTCCAGTCTTAATGAGCAGTTCTTC. Amino acids: CASSYATRTGPSSLNEQFF.